The present entry profiles one T cell receptor (beta chain) with its context. The antigen is not known. The data were taken from a study of cytomegalovirus exposure and HLA in healthy donors. The donors were part of the roughly 120-subject validation cohort, which stood apart from the approximately 670-subject first cohort. Germline lookup yields CDR1 MNHEY and CDR2 SMNVEV (reference sequence). CDR3 length equals 16 residues. Trimming removed 5 bases at V and 0 bases at J, with 14 bases between. Generated by immunoSEQ multiplex PCR, the TCRdb table keeps only in-frame clones and is missing some. The sample has about 44,000 clones; 93% are singletons. Regarding the study as a whole: There were some public TCRs occurring in many donors, but most TCR sequences were rare. According to the study, around 180 TCR beta chains were cytomegalovirus-associated. First-cohort TCR clusters tended to co-occur in the approximately 110 validation repertoires, a later analysis found.

Specimen: PBMCs. The clonotype originates from a woman aged 18-29 years in good health and CMV-seronegative. The V gene is TRBV27, the J gene TRBJ1-5; tentatively, D is TRBD1 (6 bases). In DNA form, the CDR3 reads TGTGCCAGCAGTCAGGGAGGGGGTGGTAGCAATCAGCCCCAGCATTTT. Its protein product is CASSQGGGGSNQPQHF.